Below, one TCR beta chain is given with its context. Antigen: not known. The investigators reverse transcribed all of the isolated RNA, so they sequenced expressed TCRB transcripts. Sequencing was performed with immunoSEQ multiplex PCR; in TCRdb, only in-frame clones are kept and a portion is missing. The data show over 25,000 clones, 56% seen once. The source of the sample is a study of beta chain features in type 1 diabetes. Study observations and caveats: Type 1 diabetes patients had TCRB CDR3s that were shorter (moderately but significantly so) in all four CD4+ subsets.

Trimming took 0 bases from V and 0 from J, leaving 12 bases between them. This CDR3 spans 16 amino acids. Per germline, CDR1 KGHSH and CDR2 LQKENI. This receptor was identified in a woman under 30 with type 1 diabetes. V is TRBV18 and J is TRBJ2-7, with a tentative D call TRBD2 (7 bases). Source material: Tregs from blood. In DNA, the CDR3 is TGTGCCAGCTCACCACCCGGGGGGCTGAGCTCCTACGAGCAGTACTTC. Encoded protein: CASSPPGGLSSYEQYF.